Included here is one TCR beta chain sequence, with context. Per the original methods: Amplification of reference gene primers was used by the study to estimate nucleated cell counts. The repertoire was sequenced with immunoSEQ multiplex PCR; TCRdb's copy has only in-frame clones and lacks some. Clonal size and the V and J genes are those of that table, whereas D and trimming came from the DNA. The sample holds around 84,000 clones, approximately 90% seen once. The sample belongs to a study of blood T cell repertoires in COVID-19. Study as a whole: COVID-19 samples collected from the United States, Italy and Spain covered acute and convalescent phases. The analysed material was cDNA or gDNA that came from T cells, B-cell-depleted T cells, or PBMCs.

CDR1 and CDR2 from the germline V gene are WNHNN and SYGVQD (reference sequence). The CDR3 extends over 11 amino acids. Trimming left V 7 bases short and J 7 bases short, with 9 bases between. This rearrangement joins TRBV10-1 to TRBJ2-3; D remains ambiguous. The TCR sequence derives from a man in his forties or fifties with active COVID-19. Sequenced: peripheral blood. The CDR3 is CASKLPYTQYF. CDR3 nucleotides: TGCGCCAGCAAACTTCCTTATACGCAGTATTTT.